The present T cell receptor beta chain was sequenced within a study of T-cell reconstitution after alpha-beta-depleted transplantation in children (dated by TCRdb to the mid-2010s). Context from the whole study: T-cell immune reconstitution after TCRalphabeta/CD19-depleted allogeneic hematopoietic cell transplantation in children was quantitatively tracked in the study by means of TCR repertoire profiling.

Receptors were amplified or captured by PCR. For sequencing, an Illumina HiSeq 2500 was employed. TCR library preparation used molecular barcoding, with unique molecular identifiers applied to normalize quantification of the TCRbeta repertoire. TCRdb passed the public sequencing reads through fastp at Q25 and MiXCR, retaining productive beta sequences. Rows merge per CDR3 protein into single entries with the most common DNA and genes. For this sample the table gives approximately 500,000 distinct CDR3 sequences, of which roughly a tenth were detected only once. The top ten clones comprise just over 2% of the sample. Overall study results and their limits: In some patients, the high TCRbeta diversity seen at day 60 was put down to recipient T cells and intrathymic progenitors that had survived conditioning. The apparently early alphabetaT-cell count recovery about two months after transplant was reportedly dependent on only several hundred rapidly expanded clones derived from non-depleted graft cells. Over the following months the frequencies of hyperexpanded clones went down, and after one year T-cell counts and TCRbeta diversity were mostly credited to newly produced T cells.

The treatment or condition label on this specimen signifies: allogeneic hematopoietic cell transplantation with graft depleted of TCRalphabeta T cells and CD19 B cells. TCRalphabeta/CD19-depleted allogeneic hematopoietic cell grafts were given to the transplant recipients, all of whom were children. As encoded in the germline V gene, CDR1 is SGHRS while CDR2 is YFSETQ. V has 3 bases trimmed and J has 7 bases trimmed; junction bases matching no gene number 7. The CDR3 runs 14 residues from the cysteine to the phenylalanine. The kept DNA is CDR3 alone, 42 bases in frame from the first base. This clonotype came up a few times. The target of this receptor is not known. No quality values exist for individual bases; no much larger clone is one base distant.

This receptor was taken from a child aged 2-9 years with inherited bone marrow failure, due to receive a stem cell transplant. The sample was PBMCs, taken before TCRalphabeta/CD19-depleted stem cell transplant. The rearranged segments are TRBV5-1 and TRBJ2-5; 9 bases in the junction line up with TRBD2. The sequenced DNA: TGCGCCAGCAGCTCCGTAGCGGGAGAGACGACCCAGTACTTC. The encoded protein is CASSSVAGETTQYF. Extended through the reference TRBV5-1 and TRBJ2-5 proteins, this CDR3 yields the full variable domain: KAGVTQTPRYLIKTRGQQVTLSCSPISGHRSVSWYQQTPGQGLQFLFEYFSETQRNKGNFPGRFSGRQFSNSRSEMNVSTLELGDSALYLCASSSVAGETTQYFGPGTRLLVL.